This T cell receptor beta chain was identified during a study of blood T cell repertoires in COVID-19. At the level of the study: T cells, B-cell-depleted T cells, or PBMCs supplied cDNA or gDNA.

Authors' analysis steps: It was from reference gene primer amplification that nucleated cell counts were estimated. The assay was immunoSEQ multiplex PCR, and TCRdb's table has in-frame clones only and misses some. Clone size and V and J calls were adopted from that table, with D and trimming inferred from the DNA. The data contain about 96,000 clones, 70% to 90% of them seen just once; the ten biggest clones take up about 4.2%. Germline V gene lookup returns CDR1 SGHTA and CDR2 FQGTGA. With 3 bases clipped from V and 5 bases from J, the junction kept 8 bases outside the gene matches. The CDR3 consists of 15 residues.

This clonotype was sampled from a human donor with COVID-19, enrolled during active disease. The donor label of this sample is uncertain. Material: peripheral blood. The J gene is TRBJ2-7, the V gene TRBV7-3; 9 nucleotides line up with TRBD1. The CDR3 loop reads CASSLVGTGIHEQYF. The DNA of the CDR3 is TGTGCCAGCAGCTTGGTGGGGACAGGGATACACGAGCAGTACTTC.